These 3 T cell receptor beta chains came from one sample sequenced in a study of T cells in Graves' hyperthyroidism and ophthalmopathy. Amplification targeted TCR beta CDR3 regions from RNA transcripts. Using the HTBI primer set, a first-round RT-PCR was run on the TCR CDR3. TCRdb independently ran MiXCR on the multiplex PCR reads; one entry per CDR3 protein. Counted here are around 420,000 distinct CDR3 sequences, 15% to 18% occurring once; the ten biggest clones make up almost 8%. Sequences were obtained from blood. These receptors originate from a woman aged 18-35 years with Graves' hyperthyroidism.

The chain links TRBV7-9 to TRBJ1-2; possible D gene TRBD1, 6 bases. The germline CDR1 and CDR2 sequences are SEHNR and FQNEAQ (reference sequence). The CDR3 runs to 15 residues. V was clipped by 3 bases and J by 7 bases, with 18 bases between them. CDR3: CASSLLGGKGAGYTF. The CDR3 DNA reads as TGTGCCAGCAGCTTGTTGGGGGGCAAGGGAGCTGGCTACACCTTC.

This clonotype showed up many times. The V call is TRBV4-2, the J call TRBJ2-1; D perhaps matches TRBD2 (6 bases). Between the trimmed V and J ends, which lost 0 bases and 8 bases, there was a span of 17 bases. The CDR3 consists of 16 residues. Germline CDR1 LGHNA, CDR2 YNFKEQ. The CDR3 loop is CASSQDGAGGFDEQFF. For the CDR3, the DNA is TGTGCCAGCAGCCAAGATGGAGCGGGTGGCTTTGATGAGCAGTTCTTC.

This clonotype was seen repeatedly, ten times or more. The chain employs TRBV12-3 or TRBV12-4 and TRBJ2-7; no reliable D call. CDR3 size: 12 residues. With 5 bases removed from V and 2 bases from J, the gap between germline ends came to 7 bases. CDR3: CASSPDTYEQYF. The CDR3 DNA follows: TGTGCCAGCAGTCCCGACACCTACGAGCAGTACTTC.